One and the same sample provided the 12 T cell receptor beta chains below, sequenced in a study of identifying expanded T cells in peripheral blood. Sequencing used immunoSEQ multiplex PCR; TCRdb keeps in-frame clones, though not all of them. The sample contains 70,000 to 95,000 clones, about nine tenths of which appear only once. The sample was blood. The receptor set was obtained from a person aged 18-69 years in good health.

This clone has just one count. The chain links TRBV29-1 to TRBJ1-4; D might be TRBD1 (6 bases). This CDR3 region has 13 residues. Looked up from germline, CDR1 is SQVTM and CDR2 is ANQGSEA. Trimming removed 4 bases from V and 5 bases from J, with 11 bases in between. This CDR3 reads CSVARTGNEKLFF. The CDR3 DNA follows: TGCAGCGTTGCCCGAACAGGGAATGAAAAACTGTTTTTT.

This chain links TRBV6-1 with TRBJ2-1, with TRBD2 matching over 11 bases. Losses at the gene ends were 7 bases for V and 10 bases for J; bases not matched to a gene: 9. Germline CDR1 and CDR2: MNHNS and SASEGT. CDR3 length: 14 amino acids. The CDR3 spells CASTPSGGPWEQFF. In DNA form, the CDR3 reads TGTGCCAGCACCCCTAGCGGGGGGCCTTGGGAGCAGTTCTTC.

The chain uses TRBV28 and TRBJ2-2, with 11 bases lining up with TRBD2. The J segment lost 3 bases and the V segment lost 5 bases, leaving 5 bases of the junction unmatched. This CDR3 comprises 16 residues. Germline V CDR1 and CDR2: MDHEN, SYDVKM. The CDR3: CASSVQGLADTGELFF. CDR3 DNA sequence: TGTGCCAGCAGTGTACAGGGACTAGCGGACACCGGGGAGCTGTTTTTT.

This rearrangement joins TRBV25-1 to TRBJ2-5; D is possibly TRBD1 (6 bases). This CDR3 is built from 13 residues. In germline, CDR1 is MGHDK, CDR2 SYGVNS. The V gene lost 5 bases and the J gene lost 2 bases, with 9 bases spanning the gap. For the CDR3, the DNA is TGTGCCAGCAGTAAAACAGGGCAAGAGACCCAGTACTTC. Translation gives CASSKTGQETQYF. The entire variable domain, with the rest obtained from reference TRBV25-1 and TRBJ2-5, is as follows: EADIYQTPRYLVIGTGKKITLECSQTMGHDKMYWYQQDPGMELHLIHYSYGVNSTEKGDLSSESTVSRIRTEHFPLTLESARPSHTSQYLCASSKTGQETQYFGPGTRLLVL.

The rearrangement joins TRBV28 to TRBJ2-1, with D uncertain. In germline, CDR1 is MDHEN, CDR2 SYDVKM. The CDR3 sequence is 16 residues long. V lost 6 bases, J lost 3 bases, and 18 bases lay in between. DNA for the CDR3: TGTGCCAGCAGCTCACCTCTTGGGCAAGGCTACAATGAGCAGTTCTTC. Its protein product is CASSSPLGQGYNEQFF. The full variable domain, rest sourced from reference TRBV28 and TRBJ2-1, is DVKVTQSSRYLVKRTGEKVFLECVQDMDHENMFWYRQDPGLGLRLIYFSYDVKMKEKGDIPEGYSVSREKKERFSLILESASTNQTSMYLCASSSPLGQGYNEQFFGPGTRLTVL.

This CDR3 reads CASSPDRYNDEQFF. The CDR3 bases are TGTGCCAGCAGTCCGGACAGGTACAATGACGAGCAGTTCTTC. The genes are TRBV28 and TRBJ2-1; TRBD1 matches at 7 bases. CDR1 and CDR2 (germline): MDHEN, SYDVKM. V lost 5 bases and J lost 10; bases outside the gene matches: 11. This CDR3 has 14 residues.

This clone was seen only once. CDR3 DNA: TGTGCCAGCAGTATAGGGAACACTGAAGCTTTCTTT. It translates to CASSIGNTEAFF. The rearrangement uses TRBV2 and TRBJ1-1; no definite D call. Trimming removed 5 bases at V and 1 base at J, with 5 bases between. Germline V gene sequence: CDR1 SNHLY, CDR2 FYNNEI. CDR3 length equals 12 residues.

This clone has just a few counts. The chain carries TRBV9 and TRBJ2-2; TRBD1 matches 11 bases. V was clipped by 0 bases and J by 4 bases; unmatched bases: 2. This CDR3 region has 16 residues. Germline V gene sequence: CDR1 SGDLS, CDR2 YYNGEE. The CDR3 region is CASSVEGTGGTGELFF. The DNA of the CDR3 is TGTGCCAGCAGCGTAGAAGGGACAGGGGGCACCGGGGAGCTGTTTTTT.

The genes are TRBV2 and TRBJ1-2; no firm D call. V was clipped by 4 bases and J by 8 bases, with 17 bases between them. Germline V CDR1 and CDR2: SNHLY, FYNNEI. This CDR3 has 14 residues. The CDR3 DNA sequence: TGTGCCAGCAGTGCAAGGACTGACACATGGGGCTACACCTTC. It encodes CASSARTDTWGYTF.

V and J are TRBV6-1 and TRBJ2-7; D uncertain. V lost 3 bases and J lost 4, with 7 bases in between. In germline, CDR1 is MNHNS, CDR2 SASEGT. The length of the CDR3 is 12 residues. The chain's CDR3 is CASSETTYEQYF. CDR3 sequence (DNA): TGTGCCAGCAGTGAGACAACTTACGAGCAGTACTTC.

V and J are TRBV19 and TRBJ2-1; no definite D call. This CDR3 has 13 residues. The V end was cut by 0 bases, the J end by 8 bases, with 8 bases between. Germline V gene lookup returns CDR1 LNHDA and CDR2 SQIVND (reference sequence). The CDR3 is CASSIDGRYEQFF. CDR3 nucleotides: TGTGCCAGTAGTATAGATGGCAGGTATGAGCAGTTCTTC.

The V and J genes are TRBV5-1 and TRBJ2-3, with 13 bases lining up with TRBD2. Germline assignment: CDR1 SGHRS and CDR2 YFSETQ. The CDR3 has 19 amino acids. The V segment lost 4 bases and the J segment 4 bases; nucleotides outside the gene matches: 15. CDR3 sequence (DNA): TGCGCCAGCAGCCGAATCAAACCGGGACTAGCGGGATCGGCAGATACGCAGTATTTT. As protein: CASSRIKPGLAGSADTQYF.